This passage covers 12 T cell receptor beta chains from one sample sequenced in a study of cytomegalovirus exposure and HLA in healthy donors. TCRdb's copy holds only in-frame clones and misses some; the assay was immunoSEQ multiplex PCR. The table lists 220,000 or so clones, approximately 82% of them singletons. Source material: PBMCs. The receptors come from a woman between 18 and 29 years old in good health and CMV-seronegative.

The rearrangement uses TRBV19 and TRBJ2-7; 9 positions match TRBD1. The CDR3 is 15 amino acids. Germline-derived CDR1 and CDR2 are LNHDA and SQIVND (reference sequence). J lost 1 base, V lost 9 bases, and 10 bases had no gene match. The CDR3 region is CASRRGQGESYEQYF. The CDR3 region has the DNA TGTGCCAGCCGAAGGGGACAGGGTGAGTCCTACGAGCAGTACTTC.

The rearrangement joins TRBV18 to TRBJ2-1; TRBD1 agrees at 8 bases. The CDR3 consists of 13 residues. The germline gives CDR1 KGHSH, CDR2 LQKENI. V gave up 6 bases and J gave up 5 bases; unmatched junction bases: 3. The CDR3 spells CASSQDRDNEQFF. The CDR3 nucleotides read TGTGCCAGCTCCCAGGACAGGGACAATGAGCAGTTCTTC.

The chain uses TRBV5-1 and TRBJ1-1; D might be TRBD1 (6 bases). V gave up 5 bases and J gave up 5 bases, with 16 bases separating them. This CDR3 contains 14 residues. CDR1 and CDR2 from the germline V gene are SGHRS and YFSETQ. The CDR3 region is CASRPTKGGTEAFF. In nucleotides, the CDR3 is TGCGCCAGCAGACCAACCAAGGGGGGTACTGAAGCTTTCTTT.

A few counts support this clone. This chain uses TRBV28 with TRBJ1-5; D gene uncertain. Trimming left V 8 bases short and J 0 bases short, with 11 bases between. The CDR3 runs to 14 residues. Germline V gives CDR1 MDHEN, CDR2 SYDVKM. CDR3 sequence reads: CASALGYSNQPQHF. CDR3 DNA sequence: TGTGCCAGCGCCCTGGGGTATAGCAATCAGCCCCAGCATTTT.

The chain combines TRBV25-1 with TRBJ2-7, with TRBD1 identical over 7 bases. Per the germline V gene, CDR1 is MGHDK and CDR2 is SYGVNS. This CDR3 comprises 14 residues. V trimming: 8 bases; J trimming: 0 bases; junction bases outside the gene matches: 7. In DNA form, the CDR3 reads TGTGCCAGCTCTTACAGGGGAAGCTCCTACGAGCAGTACTTC. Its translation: CASSYRGSSYEQYF.

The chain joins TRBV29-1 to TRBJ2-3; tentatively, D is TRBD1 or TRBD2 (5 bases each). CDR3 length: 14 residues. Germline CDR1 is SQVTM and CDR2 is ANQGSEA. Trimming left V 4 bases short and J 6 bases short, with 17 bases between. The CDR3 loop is CSVGRQGGRDTQYF. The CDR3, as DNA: TGCAGCGTTGGGAGGCAGGGCGGCAGGGATACGCAGTATTTT.

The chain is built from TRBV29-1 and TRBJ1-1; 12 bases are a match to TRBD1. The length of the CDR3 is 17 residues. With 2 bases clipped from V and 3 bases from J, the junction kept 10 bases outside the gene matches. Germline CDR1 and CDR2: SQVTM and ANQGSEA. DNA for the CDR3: TGCAGCGTTGAAACGGGACAGGGGGCCGGATCCTACACTGAAGCTTTCTTT. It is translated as CSVETGQGAGSYTEAFF.

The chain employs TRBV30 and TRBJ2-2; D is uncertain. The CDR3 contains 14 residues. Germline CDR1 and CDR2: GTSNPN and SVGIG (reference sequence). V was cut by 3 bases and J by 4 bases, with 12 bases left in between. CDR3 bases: TGTGCCTGGAGCGCGATACATAGCACCGGGGAGCTGTTTTTT. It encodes CAWSAIHSTGELFF. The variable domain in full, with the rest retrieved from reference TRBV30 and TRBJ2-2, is SQTIHQWPATLVQPVGSPLSLECTVEGTSNPNLYWYRQAAGRGLQLLFYSVGIGQISSEVPQNLSASRPQDRQFILSSKKLLLSDSGFYLCAWSAIHSTGELFFGEGSRLTVL.

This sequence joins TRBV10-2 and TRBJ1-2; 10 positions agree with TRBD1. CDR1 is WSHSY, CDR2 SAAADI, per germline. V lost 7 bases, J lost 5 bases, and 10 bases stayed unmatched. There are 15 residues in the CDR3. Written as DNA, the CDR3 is TGCGCCAGCACCGGGACAGGGGATGTGCTATATGGCTACACCTTC. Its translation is CASTGTGDVLYGYTF.

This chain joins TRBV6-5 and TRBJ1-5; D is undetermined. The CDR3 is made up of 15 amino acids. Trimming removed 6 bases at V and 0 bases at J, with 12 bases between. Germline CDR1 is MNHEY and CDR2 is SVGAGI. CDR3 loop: CASSPKGFSNQPQHF. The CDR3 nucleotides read TGTGCCAGCAGCCCCAAAGGGTTTAGCAATCAGCCCCAGCATTTT.

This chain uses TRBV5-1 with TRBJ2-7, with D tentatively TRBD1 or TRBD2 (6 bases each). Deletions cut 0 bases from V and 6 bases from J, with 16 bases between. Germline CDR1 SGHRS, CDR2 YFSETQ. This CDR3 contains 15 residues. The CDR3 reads CASSLVLQGGGEQYF. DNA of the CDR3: TGCGCCAGCAGCTTGGTCTTACAGGGAGGAGGCGAGCAGTACTTC.

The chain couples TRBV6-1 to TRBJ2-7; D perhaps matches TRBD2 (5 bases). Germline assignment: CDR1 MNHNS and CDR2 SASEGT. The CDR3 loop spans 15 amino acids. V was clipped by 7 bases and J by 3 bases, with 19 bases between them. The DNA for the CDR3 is TGTGCCAGCAACCAAAGGACCGGGAACAGCTACGAGCAGTACTTC. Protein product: CASNQRTGNSYEQYF.